This T cell receptor (beta chain) originates from a study of blood T cell repertoires in COVID-19. Study in general: Nucleic acid was either cDNA or gDNA, and it came from T cells, B-cell-depleted T cells, or PBMCs.

Unmatched junction bases numbered 9, after V lost 11 bases and J lost 3 bases. This CDR3 has 13 amino acids. Germline V gives CDR1 MNHEY, CDR2 SVGAGI. How the authors handled the data: From reference gene primer amplification, estimates of nucleated cell counts were derived. The assay was immunoSEQ multiplex PCR, and TCRdb's table has in-frame clones only and misses some. D and trimming were read from the DNA, whereas the V and J calls and clone size are those reported in that table. The sample consists of about 170,000 clones, roughly 79% of them appearing once. The source material was peripheral blood. The V and J genes are TRBV6-5 and TRBJ1-2; TRBD1 aligns across 7 bases. The sequence was collected from a woman of 80 years or more with acute or convalescent COVID-19. In DNA form, the CDR3 reads TGTGCCGGGACAGAGTCGGAGGACTATGGCTACACCTTC. Its protein product is CAGTESEDYGYTF.